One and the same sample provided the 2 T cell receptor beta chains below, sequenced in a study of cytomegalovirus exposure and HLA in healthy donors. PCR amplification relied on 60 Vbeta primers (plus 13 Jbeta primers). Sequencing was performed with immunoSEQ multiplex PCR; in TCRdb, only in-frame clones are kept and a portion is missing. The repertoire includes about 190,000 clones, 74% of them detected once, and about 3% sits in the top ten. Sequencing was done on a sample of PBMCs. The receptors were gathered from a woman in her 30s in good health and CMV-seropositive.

The CDR3 sequence is CASSLVSGGTQYF. CDR3 nucleotides: TGTGCCAGCAGTTTAGTTAGCGGGGGTACGCAGTATTTT. V usage is TRBV27 and J usage is TRBJ2-3; TRBD2 matches 9 bases. J was trimmed by 8 bases and V by 2 bases; bases with no gene match: 2. This CDR3 spans 13 amino acids. CDR1 is MNHEY and CDR2 is SMNVEV in the germline V gene (reference sequence).

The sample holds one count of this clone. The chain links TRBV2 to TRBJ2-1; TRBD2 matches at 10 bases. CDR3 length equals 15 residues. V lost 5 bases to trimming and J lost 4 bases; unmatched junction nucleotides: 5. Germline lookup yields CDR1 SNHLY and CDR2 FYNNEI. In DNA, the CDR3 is TGTGCCAGCAGTTCTAGCGGGAGTAGGTACAATGAGCAGTTCTTC. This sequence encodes CASSSSGSRYNEQFF.